The 5 T cell receptor beta chains given below trace back to one sample, sequenced in a study of cytomegalovirus exposure and HLA in healthy donors. The method was immunoSEQ multiplex PCR; TCRdb's version includes in-frame clones alone and lacks a portion of them. The sample includes about 130,000 clones, just under 85% of them seen just once. Sample: PBMCs. These TCRs come from a man younger than 40 in good health and CMV-seropositive.

In this sample, this clone turned up once. The chain couples TRBV9 to TRBJ2-5; 15 bases are a match to TRBD2. Germline CDR1 reads SGDLS; CDR2 reads YYNGEE. The V gene end was trimmed by 3 bases and the J gene end by 5 bases; junction bases not matched to a gene: 5. The CDR3 runs 16 residues. The CDR3, as DNA: TGTGCCAGCAGCGACGGACTAGCGGGGGGGCTTGAGACCCAGTACTTC. It translates to CASSDGLAGGLETQYF.

The chain carries TRBV15 and TRBJ1-3; 9 nucleotides match TRBD1. This CDR3 has 16 residues. Germline CDR1 and CDR2: LNHNV and YYDKDF (reference sequence). V lost 3 bases, J lost 3 bases, and 6 bases stayed unmatched. CDR3 residues: CATSRSDRGGGNTIYF. CDR3 nucleotide sequence: TGTGCCACCAGCAGGTCGGACAGGGGAGGTGGAAACACCATATATTTT.

This rearrangement joins TRBV30 to TRBJ2-5, with 7 bases fitting TRBD2. V trimming: 1 base; J trimming: 1 base; junction bases outside the gene matches: 0. CDR1 and CDR2 (germline): GTSNPN, SVGIG (reference sequence). The CDR3 length is 13 residues. As DNA, the CDR3 is TGTGCCTGGAGTGGCGGGGGCCAAGAGACCCAGTACTTC. The encoded protein is CAWSGGGQETQYF.

This clone was seen only a few times. The V call is TRBV19, the J call TRBJ1-5; weak D call: TRBD1 (6 bases). Trimming took 7 bases from V and 3 from J, leaving 10 bases between them. Germline V CDR1 and CDR2: LNHDA, SQIVND (reference sequence). The CDR3 has 13 amino acids. CDR3 residues: CASNRQDNQPQHF. The CDR3 DNA follows: TGTGCCAGTAATCGACAGGACAATCAGCCCCAGCATTTT.

The chain joins TRBV5-1 to TRBJ2-2; 7 nucleotides line up with TRBD2. The J segment lost 5 bases and the V segment lost 2 bases, leaving 6 bases of the junction unmatched. The CDR3 totals 15 residues. CDR1 is SGHRS and CDR2 is YFSETQ in the germline V gene. DNA of the CDR3: TGCGCCAGCAGCTTTCCGGGAGGAGGTACCGGGGAGCTGTTTTTT. It encodes CASSFPGGGTGELFF.